One sample yielded the 28 T cell receptor beta chains listed below, sequenced in a study of response to subunit inactivated influenza vaccine. TCRdb re-called the RT-PCR reads through MiXCR, storing one row per CDR3 protein. This table holds a few hundred thousand distinct CDR3 sequences, 14% found once. The starting material was PBMCs from blood, obtained 11 to 12 days after vaccination. These receptors were collected from a man in his fifties who received an inactivated influenza vaccine.

The rearrangement joins TRBV5-1 to TRBJ2-1; 7 nucleotides align to TRBD2. This CDR3 has 16 amino acids. With 2 bases clipped from V and 2 bases from J, the junction kept 7 bases outside the gene matches. Germline V gene data show CDR1 as SGHRS and CDR2 as YFSETQ. CDR3 amino acids: CASSLGTLAAYNEQFF. For the CDR3, the DNA is TGCGCCAGCAGCTTAGGGACGCTAGCGGCCTACAATGAGCAGTTCTTC. The full variable domain, its missing parts supplied by reference TRBV5-1 and TRBJ2-1, is KAGVTQTPRYLIKTRGQQVTLSCSPISGHRSVSWYQQTPGQGLQFLFEYFSETQRNKGNFPGRFSGRQFSNSRSEMNVSTLELGDSALYLCASSLGTLAAYNEQFFGPGTRLTVL.

This clonotype came up many times. V usage is TRBV7-2 and J usage is TRBJ1-1; unclear D gene. The V and J ends lost 2 bases and 6 bases respectively, with 10 bases between them. Germline V gene sequence: CDR1 SGHTA, CDR2 FQGNSA. The CDR3 loop spans 13 amino acids. The CDR3 here is CASSLNDISEAFF. In DNA, the CDR3 is TGTGCCAGCAGCTTAAACGATATTTCTGAAGCTTTCTTT. The full variable domain, with the rest looked up from reference TRBV7-2 and TRBJ1-1, is GAGVSQSPSNKVTEKGKDVELRCDPISGHTALYWYRQSLGQGLEFLIYFQGNSAPDKSGLPSDRFSAERTGGSVSTLTIQRTQQEDSAVYLCASSLNDISEAFFGQGTRLTVV.

This clonotype was observed a handful of times. The chain carries TRBV12-3 or TRBV12-4 and TRBJ2-2, with 10 bases fitting TRBD2. V shed 6 bases, J shed 2 bases, and the junction held 6 bases outside the gene matches. The CDR3 covers 16 residues. CDR3 loop: CASRIASGGNTGELFF. As DNA, the CDR3 is TGTGCCAGCAGAATAGCTAGCGGGGGTAACACCGGGGAGCTGTTTTTT.

The sample holds many counts of this clonotype. The chain links TRBV25-1 to TRBJ2-5; D gene ambiguous. The V end was cut by 7 bases, the J end by 4 bases, with 13 bases between. The CDR3 contains 13 residues. CDR1 is MGHDK, CDR2 SYGVNS, per germline. In nucleotides, the CDR3 is TGTGCCAGCACTGTCACTTCGGGAGAGACCCAGTACTTC. It translates to CASTVTSGETQYF.

The genes are TRBV20-1 and TRBJ1-5; possible D gene TRBD1, 6 bases. The CDR3 runs to 15 residues. Germline-derived CDR1 and CDR2 are DFQATT and SNEGSKA (reference sequence). With 0 bases removed from V and 6 bases from J, the gap between germline ends came to 15 bases. The CDR3 sequence: CSAREGGGRSQPQHF. In DNA, the CDR3 is TGCAGTGCTAGAGAGGGCGGGGGGCGTTCTCAGCCCCAGCATTTT.

Only a few counts were recorded for this clonotype. This chain joins TRBV13 and TRBJ2-2; 9 bases align to TRBD1. The CDR3 length is 16 residues. The germline V gene has CDR1 PRHDT and CDR2 FYEKMQ (reference sequence). V lost 5 bases and J lost 4; bases outside the gene matches: 8. The DNA for the CDR3 is TGTGCCAGCAGCATAAGCCACAGGGGGCCCACCGGGGAGCTGTTTTTT. As protein: CASSISHRGPTGELFF. The full variable domain, completed using reference TRBV13 and TRBJ2-2, is AAGVIQSPRHLIKEKRETATLKCYPIPRHDTVYWYQQGPGQDPQFLISFYEKMQSDKGSIPDRFSAQQFSDYHSELNMSSLELGDSALYFCASSISHRGPTGELFFGEGSRLTVL.

This chain links TRBV29-1 with TRBJ2-1; D is perhaps TRBD2 (6 bases). Germline values: CDR1 SQVTM, CDR2 ANQGSEA. The CDR3 totals 15 residues. Between the trimmed V and J ends, which lost 7 bases and 5 bases, there was a span of 21 bases. CDR3 nucleotide sequence: TGCAGCGGCCTCGGCAGGGTGGGGGGAGACAATGAGCAGTTCTTC. This codes for CSGLGRVGGDNEQFF.

This clonotype has more than one count but fewer than ten. V is TRBV4-1 and J is TRBJ2-1; D is uncertain. Germline V lookup: CDR1 MGHRA, CDR2 YSYEKL. Trimming pared 2 bases from V and 0 bases from J, leaving 17 bases between. The CDR3 extends over 18 amino acids. In nucleotides, the CDR3 is TGCGCCAGCAGCCAAACTCCCCAAGGGCACTTCTCCTACAATGAGCAGTTCTTC. It translates to CASSQTPQGHFSYNEQFF.

The J gene is TRBJ1-4, the V gene TRBV4-3; D is unclear. In germline, CDR1 is LGHNA, CDR2 YSLEER. V lost 0 bases to trimming and J lost 8 bases, with 10 bases between them. This CDR3 has 14 residues. CDR3 DNA sequence: TGCGCCAGCAGCCAAGATTGGTCCAGCGAAAAACTGTTTTTT. Protein sequence: CASSQDWSSEKLFF.

A few counts support this clonotype. The chain uses TRBV3-1 and TRBJ2-7, with no clear D. Trimming pared 1 base from V and 1 base from J, leaving 14 bases between. Germline loops: CDR1 LGHDT, CDR2 YNNKEL (reference sequence). This CDR3 comprises 16 residues. For the CDR3, the DNA is TGTGCCAGCAGCCAAGCGGCAACAAGGCCGTCCTACGAGCAGTACTTC. Its protein product is CASSQAATRPSYEQYF.

The chain has TRBV6-5 and TRBJ1-1, with a tentative D call TRBD1 (6 bases). Trimming took off 3 bases at V and 2 bases at J, with 19 bases between the two ends. The germline gives CDR1 MNHEY, CDR2 SVGAGI. There are 17 residues in the CDR3. The CDR3 DNA is TGTGCCAGCAGTTATTCCGGGCGAGGGGGTTCAAACACTGAAGCTTTCTTT. This translates into CASSYSGRGGSNTEAFF.

The chain joins TRBV20-1 to TRBJ2-1; TRBD2 aligns across 9 bases. CDR3 size: 14 residues. Germline V gives CDR1 DFQATT, CDR2 SNEGSKA (reference sequence). For the CDR3, the DNA is TGCGGCACTGTACTAGCGGGCTCCTACAATGAGCAGTTCTTC. Its protein is CGTVLAGSYNEQFF.

The V gene is TRBV20-1, the J gene TRBJ2-1; 7 bases are a match to TRBD2. V gave up 5 bases and J gave up 0 bases; unmatched junction bases: 16. The CDR3 totals 18 residues. Germline CDR1 reads DFQATT; CDR2 reads SNEGSKA (reference sequence). This CDR3 reads CSAEAGRAKASSYNEQFF. DNA of the CDR3: TGCAGTGCTGAAGCGGGGAGGGCCAAAGCTTCCTCCTACAATGAGCAGTTCTTC.

The rearrangement uses TRBV6-2 or TRBV6-3 and TRBJ2-6; tentative D call: TRBD1 (6 bases). From germline, CDR1 is MNHEY and CDR2 SVGEGT. The CDR3 extends over 14 amino acids. V lost 6 bases, J lost 12 bases, and 18 bases lay in between. CDR3 DNA sequence: TGTGCCAGCAGAGGGCTTGGGGGCCCCTCCGTCCTGACTTTC. Encoded protein: CASRGLGGPSVLTF.

In its sample, this clonotype was seen a few times. The chain joins TRBV12-3 or TRBV12-4 to TRBJ2-2, with D unresolved. The germline V and J ends were trimmed by 1 base and 5 bases, with 8 bases remaining between them. The CDR3 is made up of 14 amino acids. The CDR3 spells CASSLGAWTGELFF. The CDR3 DNA reads TGTGCCAGCAGTTTAGGGGCGTGGACCGGGGAGCTGTTTTTT.

The V gene is TRBV27, the J gene TRBJ2-7, with TRBD2 identical over 10 bases. CDR1 is MNHEY and CDR2 is SMNVEV in the germline V gene (reference sequence). The CDR3 consists of 18 residues. Trimming took 5 bases from V and 0 from J; bases not matched to a gene: 13. The CDR3 spells CASSPLRLLAGNSYEQYF. The CDR3 DNA sequence: TGTGCCAGCAGTCCCCTAAGACTACTAGCGGGGAACTCCTACGAGCAGTACTTC.

V is TRBV20-1 and J is TRBJ2-5, with 9 nucleotides matching TRBD1. The CDR3 has 14 amino acids. V lost 3 bases to trimming and J lost 5 bases; unmatched junction nucleotides: 7. Germline CDR1 DFQATT, CDR2 SNEGSKA (reference sequence). In nucleotides, the CDR3 is TGCAGTGCTAGGTCAACAGGGGGCTCTGAGACCCAGTACTTC. Translated: CSARSTGGSETQYF.

This clonotype was counted ten times or more. This chain connects TRBV5-1 to TRBJ2-6; TRBD1 aligns across 7 bases. The CDR3 length is 19 residues. The germline V gene encodes CDR1 SGHRS and CDR2 YFSETQ. V dropped 2 bases and J dropped 1; count of bases not matched to a gene: 12. DNA for the CDR3: TGCGCCAGCAGCTTACCCGGACAGGTGTTTTTGTCTGGGGCCAACGTCCTGACTTTC. Encoded protein: CASSLPGQVFLSGANVLTF.

This clonotype has just a few counts. This chain connects TRBV7-2 to TRBJ1-5; TRBD1 matches at 9 bases. In germline, CDR1 is SGHTA, CDR2 FQGNSA. The CDR3 is made up of 15 amino acids. V trimming: 2 bases; J trimming: 3 bases; junction bases outside the gene matches: 2. This CDR3 is CASSLRTGVNQPQHF. As DNA, the CDR3 is TGTGCCAGCAGCTTAAGGACAGGGGTCAATCAGCCCCAGCATTTT.

This sequence joins TRBV5-1 and TRBJ2-7; 10 bases fit TRBD1. Looked up from germline, CDR1 is SGHRS and CDR2 is YFSETQ. Germline trimming cut 6 bases from V and 2 bases from J; bases unmatched to any gene: 2. This CDR3 comprises 13 residues. CDR3 loop: CASTGTGAYEQYF. DNA for the CDR3: TGCGCCAGCACCGGGACAGGGGCCTACGAGCAGTACTTC.

The chain links TRBV10-3 to TRBJ2-3; D perhaps matches TRBD1 (6 bases). Germline CDR1 ENHRY, CDR2 SYGVKD. The CDR3 length is 15 residues. With 2 bases removed from V and 3 bases from J, the gap between germline ends came to 12 bases. CDR3 protein: CAISEGRGLTDTQYF. Here the CDR3 DNA reads TGTGCCATCAGTGAGGGCAGGGGATTGACAGATACGCAGTATTTT.

This clonotype was seen a handful of times. Here the CDR3 DNA reads TGTGCCAGCAGCCCCACACAGGGGGCGGATGGCTACACCTTC. As protein: CASSPTQGADGYTF. This chain connects TRBV4-2 to TRBJ1-2, with 9 nucleotides matching TRBD1. This CDR3 is built from 14 residues. Germline V gene sequence: CDR1 LGHNA, CDR2 YNFKEQ. Unmatched junction bases numbered 6, after V lost 4 bases and J lost 6 bases.

J is TRBJ2-1 and V is TRBV5-1; D is undetermined. Germline CDR1 reads SGHRS; CDR2 reads YFSETQ. Trimming shortened V by 5 bases and J by 6 bases, and 9 bases separated the two germline ends. CDR3 length: 12 amino acids. The CDR3 nucleotides are TGCGCCAGCAGTATTGAAGTCAATGAGCAGTTCTTC. Protein sequence: CASSIEVNEQFF.

This chain joins TRBV20-1 and TRBJ2-1, with D perhaps matching TRBD1 or TRBD2 (5 bases each). The V and J ends lost 2 bases and 9 bases respectively, with 17 bases between them. The CDR3 runs 14 residues. Germline V gene data show CDR1 as DFQATT and CDR2 as SNEGSKA (reference sequence). Here the CDR3 DNA reads TGCAGTGCTAGACGGGCAGCACAGGCGGGTGAGCAGTTCTTC. Its protein product is CSARRAAQAGEQFF.

This clonotype showed up just a few times. The J gene is TRBJ2-7, the V gene TRBV25-1; 7 bases agree with TRBD1. CDR1 and CDR2 from the germline V gene are MGHDK and SYGVNS. This CDR3 contains 13 residues. Trimming cost V 6 bases and J 3 bases; bases outside gene matches: 5. The CDR3 loop reads CASSKQGSYEQYF. The CDR3 DNA follows: TGTGCCAGCAGCAAACAGGGGAGCTACGAGCAGTACTTC.

The chain combines TRBV7-8 with TRBJ1-5; unclear D gene. CDR1 and CDR2 (germline): SGHVS, FQNEAQ. V lost 5 bases and J 1 base, leaving 6 bases between the germline ends. The CDR3 consists of 13 residues. CDR3 in amino acids: CASSEWSNQPQHF. CDR3 nucleotide sequence: TGTGCCAGCAGCGAGTGGAGCAATCAGCCCCAGCATTTT.

This sequence joins TRBV6-2 or TRBV6-3 and TRBJ1-1; D uncertain. CDR1 is MNHEY, CDR2 SVGEGT, per germline. CDR3 size: 14 residues. V shed 2 bases and J shed 4 bases, with 11 bases lying between them. CDR3 sequence: CASSYGKIRTEAFF. The DNA of the CDR3 is TGTGCCAGCAGTTACGGGAAAATCCGCACTGAAGCTTTCTTT.

The chain couples TRBV24-1 to TRBJ2-5; TRBD1 agrees at 7 bases. Germline CDR1 KGHDR, CDR2 SFDVKD. The CDR3 is 15 residues long. V lost 1 base and J lost 1; bases outside the gene matches: 2. CDR3 residues: CATSDFAGGQETQYF. CDR3 DNA sequence: TGTGCCACCAGTGATTTTGCAGGGGGCCAAGAGACCCAGTACTTC.